Listed below are T cell receptor beta chains from one sample, sequenced in a study of regulatory T cells in long-lasting Graves disease. MiXCR, run by TCRdb on the multiplex PCR reads, gives a single entry per CDR3 protein. The table lists 650,000 to 700,000 distinct CDR3 sequences, around 30% of them singletons. Sample: peripheral blood mononuclear cells (PBMCs), taken when the disease was refractory, from a patient treated with antithyroid drugs. The origin of the receptors is a female donor with Graves disease. Both conserved end residues are part of each CDR3. A D gene is named only where the DNA matches it firmly. Clone size, where shown, is once, few, many, or a class for clones that have expanded.

.	TRBV10-3	.	TRBJ1-5	TGTGCCATCAGGACAGGAAATTATAGCAATCAGCCCCAGCATTTT	CAIRTGNYSNQPQHF
.	TRBV7-9	.	TRBJ1-1	TGTGCCAGCAACGAGGGGGTTACGAACACTGAAGCTTTCTTT	CASNEGVTNTEAFF
.	TRBV2	many	TRBJ2-5	TGTGCCAGCAGTGTGGGGGGGCGAGAGACCCAGTACTTC	CASSVGGRETQYF
TRBD1	TRBV6-1	.	TRBJ1-2	TGTGCCAGCGGAGACAGGGACTATGGCTACACCTTC	CASGDRDYGYTF
TRBD1	TRBV7-6	many	TRBJ1-1	TGTGCCAGCAGCTCGAACAGGGGGAGCACTGAAGCTTTCTTT	CASSSNRGSTEAFF
.	TRBV12-3/TRBV12-4	many	TRBJ2-4	TGTGCCAGCAGCGATTTAGCCAAAAACATTCAGTACTTC	CASSDLAKNIQYF
.	TRBV2	many	TRBJ1-2	TGTGCCAGCAGTACAGGACAGAGCTATGGCTACACCTTC	CASSTGQSYGYTF
.	TRBV25-1	.	TRBJ1-4	TGTGCCAGCAGTGATCGGGGGCAGGATGAAAAACTGTTTTTT	CASSDRGQDEKLFF
TRBD2	TRBV20-1	.	TRBJ2-3	TGCAGTGCCCAGGAGAGTGCGGGAGGGATCGCAGATACGCAGTATTTT	CSAQESAGGIADTQYF
.	TRBV6-1	many	TRBJ1-2	TGTGCCAGCAGTCCGGGGGGTAATGGTGGCTACACCTTC	CASSPGGNGGYTF
.	TRBV18	.	TRBJ1-5	TGTGCCAACTCACCCCGGGGGAGGACAGAGGATCAGCCCCAGCATTTT	CANSPRGRTEDQPQHF
.	TRBV29-1	few	TRBJ1-2	TGCAGCGTTGAAGATCTTGCGGGGCGCGACTATGGCTACACCTTC	CSVEDLAGRDYGYTF
TRBD1	TRBV5-1	.	TRBJ2-7	TGCGCCAGCAGCGAACCGGGACAGGGGACCTACGAGCAGTACTTC	CASSEPGQGTYEQYF
.	TRBV5-1	.	TRBJ1-1	TGCGCCAGCAGCTTGGTTGAGCTGAACACTGAAGCTTTCTTT	CASSLVELNTEAFF
.	TRBV20-1	.	TRBJ1-4	TGCAGTGCTAGATTAGGGGGGCGAGCCGAAAAACTGTTTTTT	CSARLGGRAEKLFF
.	TRBV19	few	TRBJ1-1	TGTGCCAGTAGTACACGGTTTGGGAACACTGAAGCTTTCTTT	CASSTRFGNTEAFF
.	TRBV29-1	.	TRBJ1-1	TGCAGCGTTAAATCCCCCCTGGGGCGAGCGACTGAAGCTTTCTTT	CSVKSPLGRATEAFF
TRBD1	TRBV12-3/TRBV12-4	.	TRBJ1-3	TGTGCCAGCAGTCCGGACAGGGGGCCTGGAAACACCATATATTTT	CASSPDRGPGNTIYF
.	TRBV7-9	.	TRBJ2-7	TGTGCCAGCAGCTCGTCCGACGCGTACGAGCAGTACTTC	CASSSSDAYEQYF
TRBD2	TRBV20-1	.	TRBJ2-5	TGCAGTGCCAATCCCCCCCCTAGCGGGAGGGCCGGGAAGACCCAGTACTTC	CSANPPPSGRAGKTQYF
TRBD1	TRBV28	once	TRBJ1-2	TGTGCCAGCAGTTTTCGGGGACAGAGAGGGTATGGCTACACCTTC	CASSFRGQRGYGYTF
.	TRBV5-1	few	TRBJ2-7	TGCGCCAGCAGCTTGGGGGGGCAGGGCTCCTACGAGCAGTACTTC	CASSLGGQGSYEQYF
.	TRBV29-1	once	TRBJ1-1	TGCAGCGTGGGGGACACCCTAAACACTGAAGCTTTCTTT	CSVGDTLNTEAFF
.	TRBV5-1	.	TRBJ1-4	TGCGCCAGCAGCCCAGGACTCCTGGGGGAAAAACTGTTTTTT	CASSPGLLGEKLFF
.	TRBV12-3/TRBV12-4	.	TRBJ1-5	TGTGCCAGCAGTTTGGCGGGGGGTCGGGTTCAGCCCCAGCATTTT	CASSLAGGRVQPQHF
.	TRBV30	few	TRBJ1-1	TGTGCCTGGAGTGTAATTAGGGGCACTGAAGCTTTCTTT	CAWSVIRGTEAFF
TRBD2	TRBV20-1	.	TRBJ2-3	TGCAGTGCTAGAGATCCCCTAGCGGGACGCGATACGCAGTATTTT	CSARDPLAGRDTQYF
TRBD1	TRBV28	many	TRBJ1-1	TGTGCCAGCAGTCCGACAGGGCTGAACACTGAAGCTTTCTTT	CASSPTGLNTEAFF
.	TRBV2	many	TRBJ2-5	TGTGCCAGCAGTGATACAGGGCAAGAGACCCAGTACTTC	CASSDTGQETQYF
TRBD1	TRBV5-1	.	TRBJ1-2	TGCGCCAGCAGCACATCTACGGACAGGTTTAACTATGGCTACACCTTC	CASSTSTDRFNYGYTF
.	TRBV19	.	TRBJ1-5	TGTGCCAGTAGTATATTTGGGGGAGACCAGCCCCAGCATTTT	CASSIFGGDQPQHF
TRBD2	TRBV30	.	TRBJ2-5	TGTGCCTGGAGTGAGGGACTAGCGGGAGGTAAAGAGACCCAGTACTTC	CAWSEGLAGGKETQYF
.	TRBV10-3	.	TRBJ1-4	TGTGCCATCAGTGAGTCCTCCGGGCCCATTTATGGAAAACTGTTTTTT	CAISESSGPIYGKLFF
.	TRBV5-1	.	TRBJ2-7	TGCGCCAGCAGCTTTACCGATGGGGTAGGGTCCTACGAGCAGTACTTC	CASSFTDGVGSYEQYF
.	TRBV6-1	many	TRBJ1-1	TGTGCCAGCAGTCAGATGACCGAGACTGAAGCTTTCTTT	CASSQMTETEAFF